This T cell receptor beta chain was identified in a study of blood T cell repertoires in COVID-19. This CDR3 comprises 15 residues. Germline lookup yields CDR1 LNHDA and CDR2 SQIVND (reference sequence). V was pared by 6 bases and J by 0 bases, with 6 bases of the junction left unmatched. The assay was immunoSEQ multiplex PCR, and TCRdb's table has in-frame clones only and misses some. The sample has 200,000 to 250,000 clones; around 84% are singletons. Sequencing input: peripheral blood. The receptor was isolated from a woman at least 80 years old with active or convalescent COVID-19. The chain has TRBV19 and TRBJ2-3, with TRBD1 matching 7 bases. The DNA for the CDR3 is TGTGCCAGTAGGCCCAGGGGGATAAGCACAGATACGCAGTATTTT. This gives the protein CASRPRGISTDTQYF. The whole variable domain, remainder taken from reference TRBV19 and TRBJ2-3, is DGGITQSPKYLFRKEGQNVTLSCEQNLNHDAMYWYRQDPGQGLRLIYYSQIVNDFQKGDIAEGYSVSREKKESFPLTVTSAQKNPTAFYLCASRPRGISTDTQYFGPGTRLTVL.